These 11 T cell receptor beta chains share one sample of origin, sequenced in a study of blood T cell repertoires in COVID-19. The assay was immunoSEQ multiplex PCR, and TCRdb's table has in-frame clones only and misses some. Of over 250,000 clones listed, 80% to 90% are singletons. Sequenced sample: peripheral blood. These receptors were taken from a woman in her seventies with COVID-19, enrolled during active disease.

The chain is built from TRBV4-1 and TRBJ2-3, with 9 positions matching TRBD1. The trim removed 6 bases at V and 0 bases at J, leaving 1 base unmatched. There are 14 residues in the CDR3. CDR1 is MGHRA, CDR2 YSYEKL, per germline. The CDR3 spells CASRQGASTDTQYF. In DNA, the CDR3 is TGCGCCAGCAGACAGGGGGCTAGCACAGATACGCAGTATTTT.

In DNA, the CDR3 is TGTGCTAGTGGTCGCTGGAGGGGGCCTTTTGTAGAGCAGTACTTC. Amino acids: CASGRWRGPFVEQYF. J is TRBJ2-7 and V is TRBV12-5; maybe TRBD1 (7 bases). Trimming pared 5 bases from V and 7 bases from J, leaving 21 bases between. Germline lookup yields CDR1 LGHNT and CDR2 FRNRAP. This CDR3 spans 15 amino acids.

Comment on this clone: One end of the junction does not line up with germline, which may come from a read error. The chain combines TRBV18 with TRBJ1-1, with D unclear. CDR3 size: 12 residues. Germline CDR1 KGHSH, CDR2 LQKENI. The CDR3 sequence is CASSLTAKSGDF. The CDR3 region has the DNA TGTGCCAGCTCACTAACGGCCAAGTCCGGGGACTTT.

The V and J genes are TRBV5-1 and TRBJ1-1; TRBD1 agrees at 7 bases. V lost 0 bases to trimming and J lost 6 bases; unmatched junction nucleotides: 8. The CDR3 totals 15 residues. Germline CDR1 and CDR2: SGHRS and YFSETQ. The CDR3 nucleotides are TGCGCCAGCAGCTTGGGTGGACAGGCCCGGGCTGAAGCTTTCTTT. This translates into CASSLGGQARAEAFF.

CDR3 bases: TGTGCCAGCAGCCAACGACTAGCGGGAGAGGATACGCAGTATTTT. Its translation: CASSQRLAGEDTQYF. This rearrangement joins TRBV14 to TRBJ2-3; TRBD2 agrees at 12 bases. J lost 6 bases, V lost 2 bases, and 3 bases had no gene match. Per the germline V gene, CDR1 is SGHDN and CDR2 is FVKESK. This CDR3 has 15 residues.

This chain links TRBV27 with TRBJ1-6, with TRBD1 matching over 7 bases. The CDR3 contains 16 residues. In germline, CDR1 is MNHEY, CDR2 SMNVEV (reference sequence). V was pared by 3 bases and J by 10 bases, with 12 bases of the junction left unmatched. The CDR3 is CASSLENQGVRSPLHF. The CDR3 DNA reads as TGTGCCAGCAGTTTGGAGAACCAGGGGGTTCGATCACCCCTCCACTTT.

For this clone: A much larger clone lies a single base off, so this may be a read error. The J gene is TRBJ1-5, the V gene TRBV7-2; D is possibly TRBD1 (5 bases). The CDR3 has 13 residues. Between the trimmed V and J ends, which lost 1 base and 5 bases, there was a span of 6 bases. Germline V gene lookup returns CDR1 SGHTA and CDR2 FQGNSA. CDR3 region: CASSLGQYQPQHF. The CDR3 DNA reads as TGTGCCAGCAGCTTAGGACAGTATCAGCCCCAGCATTTT.

The chain combines TRBV7-8 with TRBJ2-1, with 9 bases identical to TRBD2. J gave up 3 bases and V 1 base, and 7 bases lay outside the gene matches. Germline lookup yields CDR1 SGHVS and CDR2 FQNEAQ. This CDR3 contains 17 residues. CDR3 nucleotides: TGTGCCAGCAGCTTAGGAGCTAGCGGGAATATCTACAATGAGCAGTTCTTC. Its translation is CASSLGASGNIYNEQFF.

The V call is TRBV2, the J call TRBJ2-3; 10 bases fit TRBD2. Looked up from germline, CDR1 is SNHLY and CDR2 is FYNNEI. The CDR3 is 15 amino acids. After removal of 7 bases from V and 5 bases from J, the junction contained 9 bases not matched to a gene. The CDR3: CASTLLGTSEDTQYF. Written as DNA, the CDR3 is TGTGCCAGCACCTTACTCGGGACTAGCGAAGATACGCAGTATTTT. Based on the CDR3 plus reference TRBV2 and TRBJ2-3, the full variable domain is EPEVTQTPSHQVTQMGQEVILRCVPISNHLYFYWYRQILGQKVEFLVSFYNNEISEKSEIFDDQFSVERPDGSNFTLKIRSTKLEDSAMYFCASTLLGTSEDTQYFGPGTRLTVL.

J is TRBJ1-3 and V is TRBV5-1, with a weak D call TRBD1 (6 bases). Trimming took 5 bases from V and 0 from J, leaving 12 bases between them. CDR3 length equals 15 residues. In germline, CDR1 is SGHRS, CDR2 YFSETQ. The CDR3 nucleotides are TGCGCCAGCAGTGAGGGGACAAGCTCTGGAAACACCATATATTTT. Translated, it gives CASSEGTSSGNTIYF.

The genes are TRBV7-9 and TRBJ2-3; TRBD2 aligns across 7 bases. This CDR3 spans 16 amino acids. Germline V gene lookup returns CDR1 SEHNR and CDR2 FQNEAQ (reference sequence). V dropped 8 bases and J dropped 1; count of bases not matched to a gene: 12. CDR3 protein: CASLQSVGGGTDTQYF. CDR3 DNA sequence: TGTGCCAGCCTCCAATCAGTGGGAGGGGGCACAGATACGCAGTATTTT. The variable domain in full, completed from reference TRBV7-9 and TRBJ2-3, reads DTGVSQNPRHKITKRGQNVTFRCDPISEHNRLYWYRQTLGQGPEFLTYFQNEAQLEKSRLLSDRFSAERPKGSFSTLEIQRTEQGDSAMYLCASLQSVGGGTDTQYFGPGTRLTVL.